The next 21 T cell receptor beta chains were all read from a single sample in a study of OX40 agonist ivuxolimab in advanced cancers. The protocol was immunoSEQ multiplex PCR, while the TCRdb copy is restricted to in-frame clones and leaves out a portion. The table has tens of thousands of clones, approximately 86% seen once. Material: CD4+ or CD8+ T cells sorted from blood, obtained in a trial of the OX40 agonist ivuxolimab. These TCRs come from an adult with an advanced solid tumor such as melanoma, head and neck, liver or kidney cancer.

The CDR3 region has the DNA TGTGCCAGCAGAGCGGTGGGGGGGTTAGCCAAAAACATTCAGTACTTC. Translated: CASRAVGGLAKNIQYF. This rearrangement joins TRBV2 to TRBJ2-4; 7 bases align to TRBD2. The ends lost 6 bases at V and 0 bases at J; junction bases unmatched: 8. CDR1 and CDR2 (germline): SNHLY, FYNNEI. This CDR3 contains 16 residues.

V and J are TRBV18 and TRBJ1-5, with TRBD1 matching 7 bases. Germline V gives CDR1 KGHSH, CDR2 LQKENI. CDR3 length equals 16 residues. J lost 5 bases, V lost 4 bases, and 11 bases had no gene match. The CDR3 DNA sequence: TGTGCCAGCTCACTTGGGACAGTGGATAATTATCAGCCCCAGCATTTT. Translation gives CASSLGTVDNYQPQHF.

This clone was counted only a few times. V gene TRBV10-3 combines with J gene TRBJ1-5; D is possibly TRBD1 (5 bases). From germline, CDR1 is ENHRY and CDR2 SYGVKD. CDR3 size: 13 residues. Trimming pared 10 bases from V and 3 bases from J, leaving 13 bases between. CDR3 bases: TGTGCCAGCCACCGGGACTTCAATCAGCCCCAGCATTTT. Translation gives CASHRDFNQPQHF.

V usage is TRBV18 and J usage is TRBJ2-1, with D perhaps given as TRBD1 or TRBD2 (5 bases each). The V end lost 3 bases, the J end lost 9 bases, and 12 bases lay between the germline ends. The germline gives CDR1 KGHSH, CDR2 LQKENI. This CDR3 is 13 amino acids long. Here the CDR3 reads CASSPPARGEQFF. The CDR3 bases are TGTGCCAGCTCACCCCCGGCGAGGGGTGAGCAGTTCTTC.

V and J are TRBV2 and TRBJ2-3; 11 bases match TRBD2. The CDR3 is made up of 19 amino acids. With 6 bases clipped from V and 6 bases from J, the junction kept 20 bases outside the gene matches. The germline CDR1 and CDR2 sequences are SNHLY and FYNNEI. For the CDR3, the DNA is TGTGCCAGCAGAGTTGAAACTTTATTACTAGCGGGAGTTGGCGATACGCAGTATTTT. The encoded protein is CASRVETLLLAGVGDTQYF.

CDR3 amino acids: CASSPLGPASGLPYDEQFF. The CDR3 DNA is TGTGCCAGCTCACCCCTGGGACCGGCTAGCGGACTACCTTACGATGAGCAGTTCTTC. The chain is built from TRBV18 and TRBJ2-1; 7 positions agree with TRBD2. Per germline, CDR1 KGHSH and CDR2 LQKENI. The J segment lost 8 bases and the V segment lost 3 bases, leaving 22 bases of the junction unmatched. This CDR3 contains 19 residues. Together with reference TRBV18 and TRBJ2-1, the CDR3 gives the full variable domain: NAGVMQNPRHLVRRRGQEARLRCSPMKGHSHVYWYRQLPEEGLKFMVYLQKENIIDESGMPKERFSAEFPKEGPSILRIQQVVRGDSAAYFCASSPLGPASGLPYDEQFFGPGTRLTVL.

This clone appeared a single time. The V call is TRBV30, the J call TRBJ2-2, with 7 bases matching TRBD2. V lost 1 base, J lost 6 bases, and 2 bases stayed unmatched. Germline V CDR1 and CDR2: GTSNPN, SVGIG (reference sequence). The CDR3 totals 13 residues. CDR3 loop: CAWSERGAGELFF. For the CDR3, the DNA is TGTGCCTGGAGTGAGCGGGGCGCCGGGGAGCTGTTTTTT. Supplemented by reference TRBV30 and TRBJ2-2, the full variable domain reads SQTIHQWPATLVQPVGSPLSLECTVEGTSNPNLYWYRQAAGRGLQLLFYSVGIGQISSEVPQNLSASRPQDRQFILSSKKLLLSDSGFYLCAWSERGAGELFFGEGSRLTVL.

The chain has TRBV2 and TRBJ2-1; 9 bases match TRBD2. The V gene end was trimmed by 8 bases and the J gene end by 8 bases; junction bases not matched to a gene: 10. CDR1 is SNHLY and CDR2 is FYNNEI in the germline V gene. This CDR3 region has 14 residues. CDR3 protein: CASHAGGWYDEQFF. The DNA of the CDR3 is TGTGCCAGCCACGCGGGAGGGTGGTATGATGAGCAGTTCTTC.

This clone turned up a few times. J is TRBJ1-1 and V is TRBV28; perhaps TRBD1 as D (6 bases). CDR3 length: 15 amino acids. Per germline, CDR1 MDHEN and CDR2 SYDVKM. Trimming took off 6 bases at V and 4 bases at J, with 18 bases between the two ends. CDR3 region: CASSRGGGFSTEAFF. The CDR3 DNA is TGTGCCAGCAGCCGCGGGGGGGGCTTTAGCACTGAAGCTTTCTTT.

Only a few counts were recorded for this clone. This chain joins TRBV2 and TRBJ2-7; D possibly uses TRBD1 or TRBD2 (5 bases each). Germline CDR1 reads SNHLY; CDR2 reads FYNNEI. The V end lost 6 bases, the J end lost 0 bases, and 9 bases lay between the germline ends. This CDR3 has 13 amino acids. CDR3 protein: CASRGTFSYEQYF. The DNA of the CDR3 is TGTGCCAGCAGGGGGACGTTCTCCTACGAGCAGTACTTC.

The chain carries TRBV5-1 and TRBJ2-7; TRBD1 is a possible D gene (6 bases). The CDR3 contains 15 residues. Trimming left V 0 bases short and J 6 bases short, with 16 bases between. Germline lookup yields CDR1 SGHRS and CDR2 YFSETQ. The CDR3 region is CASSLDSGAETEQYF. CDR3 DNA sequence: TGCGCCAGCAGCTTGGACTCAGGGGCCGAGACCGAGCAGTACTTC.

The V call is TRBV6-6, the J call TRBJ2-5, with TRBD1 matching over 9 bases. From germline, CDR1 is MNHNY and CDR2 SVGAGI (reference sequence). Trimming removed 0 bases from V and 7 bases from J; junction bases left unmatched: 9. The CDR3 is 16 residues long. CDR3 bases: TGTGCCAGCAGTTACTCAAAGGACAGGGGTGACCTGACCCAGTACTTC. It codes for CASSYSKDRGDLTQYF.

The genes are TRBV11-3 and TRBJ2-1; no reliable D call. Germline CDR1 SGHNT, CDR2 YENEEA. The V end lost 2 bases, the J end lost 9 bases, and 11 bases lay between the germline ends. The CDR3 length is 13 residues. CDR3 in amino acids: CASSLTASGEQFF. The CDR3 DNA reads as TGTGCCAGCAGCTTAACGGCCTCGGGTGAGCAGTTCTTC.

V gene TRBV6-1 combines with J gene TRBJ2-1; D is unresolved. Trimming cost V 6 bases and J 0 bases, with 6 bases left between them. The V gene's germline CDR1 is MNHNS and CDR2 SASEGT. The CDR3 has 13 residues. CDR3 sequence: CASSIYSYNEQFF. The CDR3 DNA follows: TGTGCCAGCAGCATATACTCCTACAATGAGCAGTTCTTC.

The chain is built from TRBV28 and TRBJ2-1; D is perhaps TRBD1 or TRBD2 (6 bases each). Trimming removed 4 bases at V and 10 bases at J, with 11 bases between. The CDR3 loop spans 12 amino acids. Germline V CDR1 and CDR2: MDHEN, SYDVKM. CDR3 in amino acids: CASSSQGREQFF. As DNA, the CDR3 is TGTGCCAGCAGTTCCCAGGGGAGGGAGCAGTTCTTC.

The chain employs TRBV18 and TRBJ2-4; TRBD2 aligns across 8 bases. From germline, CDR1 is KGHSH and CDR2 LQKENI. V dropped 0 bases and J dropped 3; count of bases not matched to a gene: 13. The CDR3 totals 19 residues. CDR3 nucleotides: TGTGCCAGCTCACCACCCCTAGCGGGCTCCCCCCCCGGCAAAAACATTCAGTACTTC. Translated: CASSPPLAGSPPGKNIQYF.

The chain carries TRBV7-2 and TRBJ2-5; the D gene is possibly TRBD1 (6 bases). From germline, CDR1 is SGHTA and CDR2 FQGNSA. V was cut by 5 bases and J by 4 bases, with 8 bases left in between. The CDR3 is 12 residues long. CDR3 sequence (DNA): TGTGCCAGCAGCCAACAGGGAGAGACCCAGTACTTC. Its protein product is CASSQQGETQYF.

The J gene is TRBJ1-2, the V gene TRBV7-2, with a tentative D call TRBD1 (5 bases). Germline V lookup: CDR1 SGHTA, CDR2 FQGNSA. The CDR3 length is 14 residues. V was shortened by 4 bases and J by 3 bases, with 12 bases between the two germline ends. CDR3 coding DNA: TGTGCCAGCAGCTCCTTGGGCAGGGACTATGGCTACACCTTC. Its protein is CASSSLGRDYGYTF.

The rearrangement joins TRBV5-1 to TRBJ1-2; D remains unclear. The germline V gene encodes CDR1 SGHRS and CDR2 YFSETQ. Trimming removed 3 bases from V and 5 bases from J, with 17 bases in between. The CDR3 sequence is 15 residues long. The CDR3 reads CASSSAFNTPYGYTF. The CDR3 DNA reads as TGCGCCAGCAGCTCCGCCTTCAATACCCCATATGGCTACACCTTC.

The rearrangement links TRBV7-9 to TRBJ1-1; D call uncertain. The V end was cut by 4 bases, the J end by 1 base, with 7 bases between. The CDR3 contains 13 residues. Germline CDR1 reads SEHNR; CDR2 reads FQNEAQ (reference sequence). The CDR3 here is CASSSLSNTEAFF. CDR3 nucleotide sequence: TGTGCCAGCAGCTCCCTTTCGAACACTGAAGCTTTCTTT. Combining the CDR3 with reference TRBV7-9 and TRBJ1-1 gives the whole variable domain DTGVSQNPRHKITKRGQNVTFRCDPISEHNRLYWYRQTLGQGPEFLTYFQNEAQLEKSRLLSDRFSAERPKGSFSTLEIQRTEQGDSAMYLCASSSLSNTEAFFGQGTRLTVV.

The chain is built from TRBV29-1 and TRBJ2-2; no firm D call. V lost 1 base to trimming and J lost 7 bases, with 13 bases between them. In germline, CDR1 is SQVTM, CDR2 ANQGSEA. This CDR3 comprises 14 residues. The CDR3: CSVEGPLMGGELFF. The CDR3 DNA reads TGCAGCGTTGAAGGTCCTCTCATGGGCGGGGAGCTGTTTTTT.